This T cell receptor (beta chain) stems from a study of T-cell reconstitution after alpha-beta-depleted transplantation in children. Study conclusions and caveats: Reportedly, roughly two months post-transplant, alpha-beta T cells arose from several hundred expanded graft clones. TCRbeta diversity was high at day 60 in some patients (a result of surviving recipient T cells and thymic progenitors). Newly made T cells mostly supplied T-cell counts and diversity one year after transplant.

CDR1 is SGHRS and CDR2 is YFSETQ in the germline V gene. The CDR3 is 18 residues long. Trimming cost V 0 bases and J 0 bases; bases outside gene matches: 6. Molecular barcoding with unique molecular identifiers was used for the TCRbeta library. TCRdb called the PCR reads again in MiXCR, with one record for every CDR3 protein. Of about 580,000 distinct CDR3 sequences in the sample, 27% were seen once. As to this clonotype: Its antigen is as yet unknown.

This sample comprised PBMCs, obtained before TCRalphabeta/CD19-depleted stem cell transplant. The sequence was collected from a boy under two years old with Wiskott-Aldrich syndrome, due to receive a stem cell transplant. The chain recombines TRBV5-1 with TRBJ2-1; 10 nucleotides match TRBD2. CDR3 bases: TGCGCCAGCAGCTTGGCCGGACTAGCGGCGAGCTCCTACAATGAGCAGTTCTTC. This gives the protein CASSLAGLAASSYNEQFF.